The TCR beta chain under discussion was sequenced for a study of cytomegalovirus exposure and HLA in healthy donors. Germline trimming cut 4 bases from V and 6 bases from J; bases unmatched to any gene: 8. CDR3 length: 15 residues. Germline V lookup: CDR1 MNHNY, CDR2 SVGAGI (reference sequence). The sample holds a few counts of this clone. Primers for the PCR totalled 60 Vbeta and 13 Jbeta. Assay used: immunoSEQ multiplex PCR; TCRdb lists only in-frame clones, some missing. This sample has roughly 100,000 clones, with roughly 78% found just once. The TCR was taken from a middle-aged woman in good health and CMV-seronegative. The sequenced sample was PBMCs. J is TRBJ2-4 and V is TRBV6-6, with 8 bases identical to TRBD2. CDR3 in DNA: TGTGCCAGCAGTTTCAGCGGGAGTCGTAGAAACATTCAGTACTTC. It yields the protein CASSFSGSRRNIQYF.